This entry concerns a single T cell receptor (beta chain). No antigen is known for it. Base qualities are not at hand, and no much larger clone is one base apart. Libraries were prepared through the immunoSEQ multiplex PCR assay. For the multiplex PCR, a mixture combining 60 forward primers for TCR Vbeta segments and 13 reverse primers for TCR Jbeta segments was used. Amplification of the CDR3 region of rearranged TCR beta genes was performed with a multiplex PCR assay on genomic DNA. The Illumina HiSeq System was used to sequence the amplified TCR beta libraries as 87-base-pair reads. As for how the authors treated the data: A later analysis counted 65 million to 90 million unique TCR beta chains across the 670 or so repertoires, and around 9.9 million of these chains were shared by at least two donors. Raw reads were error-corrected and collapsed into unique sequences by a nearest-neighbor algorithm in which closely related sequences were merged to remove PCR and sequencing errors. To assign V, D and J gene segments, CDR3 sequences were aligned to IMGT reference sequences. For a sequence to be retained, at least a six-nucleotide match to both a V gene segment and a J gene segment was required. Rearrangements were classified as productive when the CDR3 lacked stop codons and remained in frame with V and J, and all other rearrangements were classified as non-productive. Following IMGT convention, CDR3 was defined as the stretch from the second conserved V-encoded cysteine to the conserved J-encoded phenylalanine. The earlier analysis of a few hundred of the donors excluded any sequence lacking an unambiguous match to a single V gene segment. An earlier analysis of 500 to 600 of the donors classified V segments as functional when productive rearrangements were above 56.7% and as segregating when the standard deviation between donors was above 5%. A statistical classification framework was built for diagnosing cytomegalovirus status from the catalog of TCR beta chain sequences. In a later analysis, TCR nucleotide sequences were compared against IMGT/GENE-DB human TR gene sequences so that V and J genes could be assigned. A later analysis assigned CDR3 sequences and most-parsimonious VDJ recombination scenarios with the TCRdist pipeline. In a later analysis, each TCR beta chain was defined by its CDR3 amino acid sequence together with its V-gene family, and reads lacking a unique V-gene family were excluded. As a way to deal with suspected cross-contamination and a sequencing artifact, a later analysis dropped over 550 nucleotide sequences that were highly shared and had low generation probability. A later analysis calculated a clonal expansion index for each public chain from normalized within-repertoire ranks of inferred template counts. In a later analysis, generation probabilities were computed with a VDJ recombination model fitted to out-of-frame rearrangements, and the resulting probabilities were checked against IGoR. A later analysis scored TCR-TCR, TCR-HLA and TCR-CMV co-occurrence with hypergeometric tests, applying a repertoire-size bias correction to TCR pairs. In a later analysis, false discovery rates were estimated by permuting HLA or CMV assignments 20 times. In a later analysis, co-occurring TCRs were grouped with DBSCAN, and TCRdist sequence similarity was added when clustering was performed within HLA-allele-positive subsets. For co-occurrence clustering, repertoires with fewer than 30,000 or more than 120,000 public chains were excluded, along with four or five repertoires with anomalous nucleotide sharing. What TCRdb holds here is the immuneACCESS table cut down to in-frame rearrangements. Part of the clones is not present; checked against another copy, under half of the missing clones reflect an unresolved V gene, and the others are unexplained. V, J and clone size are those of that table, while D and trimming were read from the DNA. Within this sample are around 61,000 clones, with approximately 83% of them counted one time only. Over 1.5% of the sample is held by the ten biggest clonotypes.

The cohort was made up of about 610 healthy bone marrow donors. Cohort members were all nominally healthy when sampled, although unrecorded immune exposures were likely present. The donor tested CMV seronegative, placing the donor among the roughly 350 seronegative members of the cohort. A peripheral blood sample was collected from each donor, and TCR beta sequencing was performed on peripheral blood mononuclear cells. The Qiagen DNeasy Blood Extraction Kit was used to extract genomic DNA from the blood cell samples. The entry originates in a study of cytomegalovirus exposure and HLA in healthy donors (dated by TCRdb to 2016 to 2017). Some background on the complete study: An earlier analysis of 587 of the donors reported approximately 300 Gb of sequence data and some 110 million unique TCR beta sequences obtained from about 200 million T cells. Approximately 300 gigabases of sequencing data and 78 million or so unique TCR sequences were included in an early release covering about 600 HLA-typed donors. The genetic ancestry cluster associated with self-reported Caucasian donors included 80% to 90% of the roughly 400 genotyped donors. The study aimed to test whether signatures of past pathogen exposure could be identified by cataloging public T cell receptors. The study used immunosequencing to profile the T cell repertoires of approximately 640 subjects and linked those repertoires to cytomegalovirus serostatus. Along with the approximately 650-subject first cohort, a separate validation cohort of over a hundred different subjects was used. High-throughput TCR immunosequencing, statistical association of individual TCRs with disease status, and machine learning were combined to predict cytomegalovirus infection status. A later analysis re-examined previously published TCR beta repertoires from about 700 donors and added high-resolution HLA genotyping to investigate patterns of TCR occurrence. Rather than drawing on any new phenotypic data, the later analysis identified candidate immune exposures from TCR beta sequences and the way those sequences occurred across donors. An earlier analysis of some 500 of the donors applied high-throughput TCR beta sequencing to assess whether each TCR beta V gene segment acted as functional or pseudogenic. Donor age, sex, ethnicity and CMV serostatus were compiled alongside the repertoire data. A later genetic analysis used genome-wide SNP genotypes for about 65% of the roughly 670 donors, treating that subset as a discovery cohort. Every repertoire in the discovery cohort had been generated on one and the same sequencing platform. HLA typing included class I and class II loci at four-digit resolution. Typing coverage differed by locus: A, B, C, DRB1 and DQB1 were typed in roughly 620-630 donors, DQA1 in about 560, DPA1 in nearly 610, and DPB1 in just under 490. Several DR-DQ haplotypes were treated as single units for association and clustering because of strong linkage in the cohort. On average, approximately 250,000 unique TCR beta nucleotide sequences were sequenced per donor among 398 genotyped donors of the cohort, with about 17% of those sequences being non-productive. What the authors observed across the whole study: In an earlier analysis of several hundred of the donors, most TCR beta V segments were observed in productive rearrangements about 87% or about 30% of the time, broadly matching IMGT annotations. A later analysis found that most CMV-associated TCR beta chains appeared HLA-restricted, with HLA associations seemingly driven largely by CMV exposure. Roughly uniform sequencing depth across donors was assumed in presence/absence analyses, although this assumption may not hold. The only immune exposure information available for the cohort was CMV serostatus. When HLA alleles, especially DR and DQ, strongly co-occurred, attributing TCR associations to individual alleles was difficult. In a later analysis, several top co-occurrence clusters were reported to appear linked to parvovirus B19, influenza, CMV and Epstein-Barr virus. A further reported finding was that TCR beta sequences accurately predicted the HLA-A and HLA-B alleles for most subjects in the first cohort. An association between a missense DCLRE1C variant and V-gene and J-gene trimming of TCR beta chains was found in a later genetic analysis and replicated in an independent cohort. The study listed 164 TCR beta chains as associated with cytomegalovirus. In both the original and validation cohorts, the classifier was reported to diagnose cytomegalovirus status with high specificity and sensitivity. In a later analysis, TCR association rates were found to vary across HLA loci, with the most associated TCRs seen for DRB1 alleles and the fewest for HLA-C alleles. According to a later genetic analysis, donors in an Asian-associated ancestry cluster had fewer N-insertions in productive TCRs than the roughly 670-donor mean. Correlated functional status among segregating V segments might reflect linkage disequilibrium, but an unknown experimental factor could not be ruled out. The cohort was sequenced for TCR beta chains only, and without alpha or paired-chain data the features that could be detected were limited. At a false discovery rate of 0.05, a later analysis linked 15,000 to 20,000 TCR beta sequences to specific HLA alleles. Because HLA typing was unavailable for some donors at each locus, only the typed subset was used in association tests. In a later analysis, HLA-associated TCR beta chains showed more clonal expansion and lower generation probabilities than non-associated chains that were equally common. A few of the identified cytomegalovirus-associated TCR beta chains were confirmed in vitro to be specific for cytomegalovirus antigens. The earlier analysis of around 600 of the donors excluded around 17 rarely observed V segments, including chromosome 9 orphons, because counts were too low. Across donors, most TCR sequences were observed very rarely, whereas some public TCRs were present in many individuals. Some IMGT-functional V segments, including TRBV6-2 and TRBV6-3, could not be told apart with the 87-base-pair reads, so those segments were excluded. The sequencing pipeline was judged likely to have produced a cluster of highly shared sequence variants as a technical artifact. The authors suggested that the approach could potentially be extended to other disease states and immunological phenotypes.

V trim: 5 bases; J trim: 3 bases; unmatched bases: 1. Sequences GTSNPN (CDR1) and SVGIG (CDR2) are obtained from the germline V gene (reference sequence). The CDR3, from cysteine to phenylalanine, totals 11 residues. Solely the CDR3 DNA is kept, with 33 bases framed from the first base. The V gene is TRBV30 and the J gene is TRBJ2-7; the central 7 bases match TRBD2. The receptor comes from a man in his forties in good health and CMV-seronegative. The sequencing input was PBMCs. The DNA sequence is given as TGTGCCTGGGGGGAGGGCTACGAGCAGTACTTC. It codes for CAWGEGYEQYF.